This T cell receptor beta chain was found in a study of T cells in narcolepsy. This table comes from immunoSEQ multiplex PCR, and its TCRdb copy is limited to in-frame clones, with some not included. The sample lists 37,000 or so clones; approximately 85% were seen once. The study, taken as a whole, reports: Autoreactive clone sequences were missing from some blood memory CD4+ repertoires. Healthy controls reportedly lacked the autoreactive clonotypes serially found in patients' blood.

This CDR3 spans 13 amino acids. Germline CDR1 reads SEHNR; CDR2 reads FQNEAQ (reference sequence). The V and J ends lost 3 bases and 2 bases respectively, with 6 bases between them. On this clone: Its target is not known.

Sequencing input: CD45RA- memory CD4+ T cells from PBMCs. The chain recombines TRBV7-9 with TRBJ2-3; D is uncertain. The receptor's source is a human donor with narcolepsy. The CDR3: CASSFDITDTQYF. The CDR3 bases are TGTGCCAGCAGCTTCGACATCACAGATACGCAGTATTTT.